In this sample, the clone carrying this T cell receptor beta chain turned up a few times. Its matching antigen is unknown. The assay was immunoSEQ multiplex PCR, and TCRdb's table has in-frame clones only and misses some. The top ten clones hold roughly 0.98% of a sample with approximately 50,000 clones, about 88% of them seen once. This entry comes from a study of OX40 agonist ivuxolimab in advanced cancers. Study information: Patient treatment consisted of intravenous ivuxolimab administration every 2 weeks at 0.01 to 10 mg/kg. Patients achieving partial responses numbered three: one hepatocellular carcinoma case and two cutaneous melanoma cases.

V lost 8 bases to trimming and J lost 5 bases, with 13 bases between them. The CDR3 sequence is 13 residues long. Germline V gene lookup returns CDR1 SGHDN and CDR2 FVKESK. The study's findings and limits: In general, CD8+ T cells held more expanded clones than CD4+ did, on average. Specificity for antigen went undetermined in the expanded peripheral T cells.

The chain carries TRBV14 and TRBJ1-5, with D perhaps TRBD1 (6 bases). Sequencing was performed on CD4+ or CD8+ T cells sorted from blood, taken in a trial of the OX40 agonist ivuxolimab. The receptor was isolated from an adult with an advanced solid tumor such as melanoma, head and neck, liver or kidney cancer. The CDR3 sequence is CASSQGTYQPQHF. The CDR3, as DNA: TGTGCCAGCTCCCAGGGGACTTATCAGCCCCAGCATTTT.